This is a list of T cell receptor beta chains from one sample in a study of blood T cell repertoires in COVID-19. The method was immunoSEQ multiplex PCR; TCRdb's version includes in-frame clones alone and lacks a portion of them. This sample carries about 210,000 clones, around 81% of them seen once, and the ten largest clones take approximately 9%. Material: PBMCs or T cells enriched from blood (not recorded which). The receptor source for this set is a woman between 50 and 59 years old with acute COVID-19. Both conserved end residues are part of each CDR3. A D gene is named only where the DNA matches it firmly. Some rows mark clone size as missing; the rest say once, few, many or name a class of expanded clone.

v_call	clone_size	j_call	d_call	cdr3_nt	cdr3_aa
TRBV7-2	once	TRBJ2-7	TRBD2	TGTGCCAGCAGCGGTCAGGCGGGGGGGTCCCCCTACGAGCAGTACTTC	CASSGQAGGSPYEQYF
TRBV6-1	-	TRBJ1-2	TRBD1	TGTGCCAGCAGTGAAGCGGGACAGGGCTCTAACTATGGCTACACCTTC	CASSEAGQGSNYGYTF
TRBV10-3	-	TRBJ2-5	-	TGTGCCATCAGTAGACTAGGGCAAGAGACCCAGTACTTC	CAISRLGQETQYF
TRBV28	-	TRBJ2-1	TRBD2	TGTGCCAGCAGTTGGACTAGCGGATCTTACAATGAGCAGTTCTTC	CASSWTSGSYNEQFF
TRBV27	-	TRBJ2-2	TRBD2	TGTGCCAGCAAATTATGGAGCGGGAGGGCCCTAGTGGGGGAGCTGTTTTTT	CASKLWSGRALVGELFF
TRBV27	-	TRBJ2-1	TRBD1	TGTGCCAGCAGTTCGAGGGGGCTGGGCAATGAGCAGTTCTTC	CASSSRGLGNEQFF
TRBV9	-	TRBJ1-6	TRBD1	TGTGCCAGCAGCTACCGACAGGGGGCTGCACCCCTCCACTTT	CASSYRQGAAPLHF
TRBV30	-	TRBJ1-5	-	TGTGCCTGGAGTCGCGTTTCCAGCAATCAGCCCCAGCATTTT	CAWSRVSSNQPQHF
TRBV29-1	-	TRBJ2-7	TRBD2	TGCAGCGTTGAAGTTGCGCTAGCGGGAGGGGGGGAGCAGTACTTC	CSVEVALAGGGEQYF
TRBV7-9	once	TRBJ2-1	TRBD2	TGTGCCAGCAGCTTAGGATGGGGGGGAGACGAGCAGTTCTTC	CASSLGWGGDEQFF
TRBV4-3	-	TRBJ1-5	-	TGCGCCAGCAGCCAAGGGAGAACAGGATCACAGCCCCAGCATTTT	CASSQGRTGSQPQHF
TRBV2	-	TRBJ2-3	TRBD1	TGTGCCAGCAGTGGGACAGGGGTGAGAGGAGATACGCAGTATTTT	CASSGTGVRGDTQYF
TRBV15	-	TRBJ1-2	TRBD1	TGTGCCACCAGCAGATTACAGGGGTATGCGTATGGCTACACCTTC	CATSRLQGYAYGYTF
TRBV4-1	-	TRBJ2-7	TRBD1	TGCGCCAGCAGCCGGGGGACAGGCTCCTACGAGCAGTACTTC	CASSRGTGSYEQYF
TRBV5-4	few	TRBJ1-2	-	TGTGCCAGCACCGACAGAGCTAACTATGGCTACACCTTC	CASTDRANYGYTF
TRBV5-1	-	TRBJ2-7	TRBD2	TGCGCCAGCAGTTCTAGCGGCCCGTCCTACGAGCAGTACTTC	CASSSSGPSYEQYF
TRBV5-1	-	TRBJ2-3	-	TGCGCCAGCAGCCAGGGACACCGGAGCACAGATACGCAGTATTTT	CASSQGHRSTDTQYF
TRBV4-3	-	TRBJ2-3	-	TGCGCCAGCAGCCAAAGCAGCACTCCGGGACTGCGATCCACAGATACGCAGTATTTT	CASSQSSTPGLRSTDTQYF
TRBV7-2	once	TRBJ2-7	-	TGTGCCAGCAGCTTTCGTTTTGGAGGGGCCCAGGGCGAGCAGTACTTC	CASSFRFGGAQGEQYF
TRBV7-6	-	TRBJ2-3	-	TGTGCCAGCAGCTTAGGAGGCGGGGGCCCCCCAGATACGCAGTATTTT	CASSLGGGGPPDTQYF
TRBV28	-	TRBJ1-5	-	TGTGCCAGCAGTTTATGGCGCGGGGGGCATAGCAATCAGCCCCAGCATTTT	CASSLWRGGHSNQPQHF
TRBV15	-	TRBJ1-1	-	TGTGCCACCAGCAGGAACAGGGTTATGAACACTGAAGCTTTCTTT	CATSRNRVMNTEAFF
TRBV30	-	TRBJ1-6	-	TGTGCCTGGAGTGACCCCCCCGGGCACAGGGACCCCCTCCACTTT	CAWSDPPGHRDPLHF
TRBV5-5	once	TRBJ1-3	-	TGTGCCAGCAGCTTGCTCTACAGTACTGGAAACACCATATATTTT	CASSLLYSTGNTIYF
TRBV5-6	-	TRBJ1-4	-	TGTGCCAGCAGCTTGCGTACTAATGAAAAACTGTTTTTT	CASSLRTNEKLFF
TRBV30	-	TRBJ2-7	-	TGTGCCTGGAGTGTAACGGGAAGCAAGTACGAGCAGTACTTC	CAWSVTGSKYEQYF
TRBV7-7	few	TRBJ2-5	-	TGTGCCAGCAGCCAAACTCGCGTAGAGACCCAGTACTTC	CASSQTRVETQYF
TRBV28	-	TRBJ2-2	TRBD2	TGTGCCAGCAGCGGGGGGTTAAACACCGGGGAGCTGTTTTTT	CASSGGLNTGELFF
TRBV6-6	once	TRBJ2-7	TRBD1	TGTGCCAGCAGCCGAAAGGACAGGGCGGGCGAGCAGTACTTC	CASSRKDRAGEQYF
TRBV11-3	-	TRBJ1-4	-	TGTGCCAGCAGCTACGTAAGGGAGTCAAAACTGTTTTTT	CASSYVRESKLFF
TRBV3-1/TRBV3-2	-	TRBJ2-7	-	TGTGCCAGCAGCCAAAGCTTGGTGACAGGTTCCTACGAGCAGTACTTC	CASSQSLVTGSYEQYF
TRBV9	-	TRBJ1-2	TRBD1	TGTGCCAGCAGCGGAGGGACAGGGCAGGGCTCACATGGCTACACCTTC	CASSGGTGQGSHGYTF
TRBV11-3	-	TRBJ1-1	-	TGTGCCAGCAGCTTATTTGAGAGCACTGAAGCTTTCTTT	CASSLFESTEAFF
TRBV7-2	-	TRBJ2-3	-	TGTGCCAGCAGCTTTTCTAGCTCCCCAGATACGCAGTATTTT	CASSFSSSPDTQYF
TRBV14	few	TRBJ1-1	TRBD1	TGTGCCAGCAGCCATACGCCCGGGACAGGGGTCACTGAAGCTTTCTTT	CASSHTPGTGVTEAFF
TRBV5-8	-	TRBJ1-2	TRBD1	TGTGCCAGCACCCGGGACAGAGGGGGCGTATATGGCTACACCTTC	CASTRDRGGVYGYTF
TRBV10-3	once	TRBJ2-5	-	TGTGCCATCAGTGACTACGGAGGGGGCCCCCAAGAGACCCAGTACTTC	CAISDYGGGPQETQYF
TRBV2	once	TRBJ2-3	TRBD1	TGTGCCAGCAGGAACGACAGGGTGTATACGCAGTATTTT	CASRNDRVYTQYF
TRBV24-1	-	TRBJ2-7	-	TGTGCCACCAGTGATTTAGGGGACTCTTACGGGCAGTACTTC	CATSDLGDSYGQYF
TRBV7-6	-	TRBJ2-2	TRBD2	TGTGCCAGCAGCTTAGAGGCGCAACCGGGGGGAACCGGGGAGCTGTTTTTT	CASSLEAQPGGTGELFF
TRBV28	-	TRBJ1-2	-	TGTGCCAGCAGGGGAGGGGGGCGCCTCTATGGCTACACCTTC	CASRGGGRLYGYTF
TRBV6-5	-	TRBJ2-1	-	TGTGCCAGCAGCTTAACCAGACTCGAGCAGTTCTTC	CASSLTRLEQFF
TRBV11-2	-	TRBJ1-2	-	TGTGCCAGCAGCTTAGCGGGGGGCGTAGGCTATGGCTACACCTTC	CASSLAGGVGYGYTF
TRBV10-3	-	TRBJ1-5	TRBD1	TGTGCCATCAGTGATCAGGGGGCGATAGGGGGCAATCAGCCCCAGCATTTT	CAISDQGAIGGNQPQHF
TRBV5-5	-	TRBJ2-5	TRBD2	TGTGCCAGCAGCTTGGGCGGGGGAGAAGAGACCCAGTACTTC	CASSLGGGEETQYF